This T cell receptor beta chain was obtained from a study of a mutant IDH1 vaccine in newly diagnosed glioma. The CDR3 totals 12 residues. Germline CDR1 and CDR2: SGHDT and YYEEEE. Trimming took off 4 bases at V and 4 bases at J, with 8 bases between the two ends. Profiling relied on immunoSEQ multiplex PCR, and the TCRdb table lists in-frame clones only, not all of them. The sample records 39,000 or so clones, roughly 74% being singletons. On this clone itself: The antigen remains undetermined.

Noted time point: week 5, during vaccination. Doses comprised 300 ug of mutant IDH1 20-mer peptide each, plus topical imiquimod. The clonotype was recovered from a man aged 35 to 55 with glioma. The sample was PBMCs, taken from a glioma patient whose treatment included an IDH1 peptide vaccine. The chain joins TRBV5-6 to TRBJ1-2; D not certain. Here the CDR3 DNA reads TGTGCCAGCAGCCCAGGTATCTATGGCTACACCTTC. It yields the protein CASSPGIYGYTF.